Listed here is a single T cell receptor (beta chain). This specimen comes from a study of shared clonotypes between healthy human individuals. The CDR3 sequence is 17 residues long. Germline V CDR1 and CDR2: SGDLS, YYNGEE. V gave up 3 bases and J gave up 0 bases; unmatched junction bases: 11. The test was conducted at deep level. Sequenced by immunoSEQ multiplex PCR; TCRdb stores in-frame clones only, minus some. The top ten hold roughly 0.4% of the sample, which has some 1,600,000 clones, approximately 98% seen once. The sample comprised naive CD4+ T cells sorted from blood. Documented subset: CD45RA+ positively selected. The rearrangement links TRBV9 to TRBJ1-1; 7 bases are a match to TRBD1. This receptor was taken from a man aged 25 to 40 in good health. The CDR3 loop is CASSGSPLGQMNTEAFF. The CDR3 coding sequence is TGTGCCAGCAGCGGAAGCCCCTTGGGACAGATGAACACTGAAGCTTTCTTT.